This T cell receptor beta chain stems from a study of beta chain features in type 1 diabetes. CD4+ naive, central memory, regulatory and stem cell-like memory cells were sorted via CD45RO/CCR7/CD25/CD127/CD95/CD27. Reverse transcription of all isolated RNA meant that expressed TCRB transcripts were sequenced. Data came from immunoSEQ multiplex PCR; TCRdb stores just in-frame clones and leaves some out. The table shows around 150,000 clones, with about 63% occurring only once. Trimming cost V 0 bases and J 7 bases, with 7 bases left between them. Germline CDR1 reads SGHNT; CDR2 reads YYREEE (reference sequence). This CDR3 spans 12 amino acids. Comment on this clone: Its antigen is still unknown.

Notes on the study in general: Shorter TCRB CDR3s, moderately but significantly so, marked every one of the four CD4+ subsets in Type 1 diabetes patients.

Sequencing used naive CD4+ T cells from blood. V is TRBV5-4 and J is TRBJ1-1; no reliable D call. The TCR comes from a man younger than 45 with type 1 diabetes. The CDR3 is CASSLVSGEAFF. The CDR3 nucleotides read TGTGCCAGCAGCTTGGTATCTGGTGAAGCTTTCTTT.